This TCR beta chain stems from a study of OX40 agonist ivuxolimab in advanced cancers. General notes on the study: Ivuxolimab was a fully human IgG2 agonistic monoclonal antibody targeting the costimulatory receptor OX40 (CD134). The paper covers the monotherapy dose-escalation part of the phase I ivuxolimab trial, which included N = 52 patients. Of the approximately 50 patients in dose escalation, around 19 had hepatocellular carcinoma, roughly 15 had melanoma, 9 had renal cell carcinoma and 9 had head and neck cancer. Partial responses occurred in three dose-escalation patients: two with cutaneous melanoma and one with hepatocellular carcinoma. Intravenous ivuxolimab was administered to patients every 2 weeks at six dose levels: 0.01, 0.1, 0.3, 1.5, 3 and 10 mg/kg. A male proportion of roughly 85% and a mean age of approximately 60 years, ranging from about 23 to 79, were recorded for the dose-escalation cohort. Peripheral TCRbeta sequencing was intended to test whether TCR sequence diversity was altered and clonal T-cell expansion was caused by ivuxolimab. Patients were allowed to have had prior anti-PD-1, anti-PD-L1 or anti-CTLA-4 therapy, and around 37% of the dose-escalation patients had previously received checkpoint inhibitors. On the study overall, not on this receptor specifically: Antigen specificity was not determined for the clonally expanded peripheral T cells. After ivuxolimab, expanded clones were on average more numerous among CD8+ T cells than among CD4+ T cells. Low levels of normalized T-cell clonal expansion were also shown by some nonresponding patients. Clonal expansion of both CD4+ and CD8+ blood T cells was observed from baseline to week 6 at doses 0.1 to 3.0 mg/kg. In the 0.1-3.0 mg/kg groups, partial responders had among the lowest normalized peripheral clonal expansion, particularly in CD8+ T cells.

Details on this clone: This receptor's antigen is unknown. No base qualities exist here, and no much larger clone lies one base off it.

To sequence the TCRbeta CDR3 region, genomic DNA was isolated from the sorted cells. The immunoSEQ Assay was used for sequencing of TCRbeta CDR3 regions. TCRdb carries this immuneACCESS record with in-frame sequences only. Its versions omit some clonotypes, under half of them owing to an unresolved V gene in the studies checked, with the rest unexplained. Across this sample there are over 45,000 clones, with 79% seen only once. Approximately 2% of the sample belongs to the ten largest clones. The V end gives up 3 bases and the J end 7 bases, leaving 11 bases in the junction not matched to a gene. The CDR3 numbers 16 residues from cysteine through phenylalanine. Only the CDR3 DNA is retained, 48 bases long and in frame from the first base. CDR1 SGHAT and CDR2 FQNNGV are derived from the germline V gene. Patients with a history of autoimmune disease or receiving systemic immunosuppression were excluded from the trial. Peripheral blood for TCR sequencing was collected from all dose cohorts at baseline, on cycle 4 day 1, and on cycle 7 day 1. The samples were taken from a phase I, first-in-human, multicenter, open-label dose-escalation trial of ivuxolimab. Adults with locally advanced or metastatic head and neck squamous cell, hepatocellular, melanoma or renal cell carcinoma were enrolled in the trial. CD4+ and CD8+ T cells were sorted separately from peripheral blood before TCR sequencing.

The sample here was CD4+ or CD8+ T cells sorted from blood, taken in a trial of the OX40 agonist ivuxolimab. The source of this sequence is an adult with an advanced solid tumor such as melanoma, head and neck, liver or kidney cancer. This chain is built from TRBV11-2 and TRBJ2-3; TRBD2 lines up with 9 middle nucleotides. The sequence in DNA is TGTGCCAGCAGCTTCCTCAGACTAGCGGAGATCAATACGCAGTATTTT. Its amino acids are CASSFLRLAEINTQYF.